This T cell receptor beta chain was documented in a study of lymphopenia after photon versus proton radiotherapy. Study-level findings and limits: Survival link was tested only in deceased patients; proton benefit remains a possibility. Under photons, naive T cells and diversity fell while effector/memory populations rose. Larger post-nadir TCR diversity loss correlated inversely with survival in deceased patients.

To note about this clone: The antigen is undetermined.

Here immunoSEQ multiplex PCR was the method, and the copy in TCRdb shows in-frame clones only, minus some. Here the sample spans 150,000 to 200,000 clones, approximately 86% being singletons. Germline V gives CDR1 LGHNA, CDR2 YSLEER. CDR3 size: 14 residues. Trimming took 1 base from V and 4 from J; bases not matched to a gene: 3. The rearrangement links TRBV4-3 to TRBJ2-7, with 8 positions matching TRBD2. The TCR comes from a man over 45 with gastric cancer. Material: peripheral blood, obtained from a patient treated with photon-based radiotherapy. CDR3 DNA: TGCGCCAGCAGCCAAGCCAGCGGGAGTTACGAGCAGTACTTC. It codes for CASSQASGSYEQYF.